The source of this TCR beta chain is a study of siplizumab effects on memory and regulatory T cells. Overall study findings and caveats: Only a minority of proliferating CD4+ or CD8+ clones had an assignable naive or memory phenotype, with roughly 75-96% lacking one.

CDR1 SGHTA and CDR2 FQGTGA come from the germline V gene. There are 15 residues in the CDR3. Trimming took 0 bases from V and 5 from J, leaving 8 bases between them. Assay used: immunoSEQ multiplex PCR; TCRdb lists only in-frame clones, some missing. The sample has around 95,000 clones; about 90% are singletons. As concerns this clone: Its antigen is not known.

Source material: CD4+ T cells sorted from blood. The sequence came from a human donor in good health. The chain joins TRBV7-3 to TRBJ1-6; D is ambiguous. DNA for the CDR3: TGTGCCAGCAGCTTAACCCCTTCGGATAATTCACCCCTCCACTTT. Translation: CASSLTPSDNSPLHF.